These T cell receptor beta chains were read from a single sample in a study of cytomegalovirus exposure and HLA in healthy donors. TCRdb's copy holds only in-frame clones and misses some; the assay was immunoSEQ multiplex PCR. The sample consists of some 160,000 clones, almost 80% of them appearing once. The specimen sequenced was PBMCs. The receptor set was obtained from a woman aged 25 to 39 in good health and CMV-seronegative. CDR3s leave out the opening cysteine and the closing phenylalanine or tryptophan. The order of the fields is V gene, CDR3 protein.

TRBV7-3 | ASSDGTSGADTQY
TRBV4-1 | ASSQDLGLAGGQETQY
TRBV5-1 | ASSQTTGPEAF
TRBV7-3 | ASSLTTVSSLH
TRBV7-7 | ASSLGGWTSRRETQY
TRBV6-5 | ASSSRGETQY
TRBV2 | ASLGGSGNTIY
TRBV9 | ASSAGGGQGSKLFGYT
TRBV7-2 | ASSFRGGGEKLF
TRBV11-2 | ASSLMAEYGYT
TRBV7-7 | ASSLGLSTSETQY
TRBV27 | ASSPTPGQVSYEQY
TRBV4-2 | ASSPLAGGPNEQF
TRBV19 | ASRDTGHLNQPQH
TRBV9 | ASSPRGVQGEQY
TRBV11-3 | ASSPGLGADQETQY
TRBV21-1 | ASSKVFGTSGKKEETQY
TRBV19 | ASRGARELF
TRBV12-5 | ASGLVRGGEQY
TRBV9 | ASSAGTGTTEAF
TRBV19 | ASSIGGGVPYEQY
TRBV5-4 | ASSWGDQPQH
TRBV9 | ASSGDRVGGYT
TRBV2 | ASSEDRNEQY
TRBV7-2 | ASSLEGAGRDAEAF
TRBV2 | ASTGDYPHYEQY
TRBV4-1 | ASSTSARSTDTQY
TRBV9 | ASSPQTGSNNEQF
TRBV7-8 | ASSLKPSGTGRETQY
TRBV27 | ASSSFRAVDTQY